Listed below are T cell receptor beta chains from one sample, sequenced in a study of T cells after yellow fever vaccination. TCRdb reprocessed the 5' RACE reads via MiXCR and lists one record per CDR3 protein. Among tens of thousands of distinct CDR3 sequences, roughly 7.7% were seen once, and the ten largest hold about two fifths. Specimen: CD8+ T cells sorted from PBMCs, collected on the day of the yellow fever booster vaccination. The receptors stem from a man aged 25 to 40 who received the YFV17D yellow fever vaccine. Both conserved end residues are part of each CDR3. Fields, in order: V gene, J gene, D gene, clone size, CDR3 DNA, CDR3 protein. A D gene is named only where the DNA matches it firmly. Where a row states a size, it is once, few, many or the class of an expanded clone; other rows omit it.

TRBV27	TRBJ1-5	TRBD1	few	TGTGCCAGCAGTCTCCGGACAGGGGTATATCAGCCCCAGCATTTT	CASSLRTGVYQPQHF
TRBV24-1	TRBJ2-1	.	many	TGTGCCACCAGTGACGGGCGCTCCTACAATGAGCAGTTCTTC	CATSDGRSYNEQFF
TRBV5-6	TRBJ2-1	.	many	TGTGCCAGCAGCTTTAGAGGATCCTACAATGAGCAGTTCTTC	CASSFRGSYNEQFF
TRBV6-5	TRBJ2-1	.	many	TGTGCCAGCAGTTCCAGGCTCCGGGGGGAGCAGTTCTTC	CASSSRLRGEQFF
TRBV20-1	TRBJ2-7	TRBD2	few	TGCAGTGCTAGAGATGTGGTAGCGAGCGGGGGCTACGAGCAGTACTTC	CSARDVVASGGYEQYF
TRBV4-3	TRBJ2-1	.	many	TGCGCCAGCAGCCAAGAAGAGGGCTGGAGCTCCTACAATGAGCAGTTCTTC	CASSQEEGWSSYNEQFF
TRBV7-2	TRBJ2-2	.	.	TGTGCCAGCAGCTTCCTAGCGTACAGCCCTACCGGGGAGCTGTTTTTT	CASSFLAYSPTGELFF
TRBV7-2	TRBJ1-2	.	.	TGTGCCAGCAGCTATTCAGGAATCTACTATGGCTACACCTTC	CASSYSGIYYGYTF
TRBV6-5	TRBJ1-1	TRBD1	few	TGTGCCAGCAGTTCAGACTTTGTGGACAGGGGGAGCACTGAAGCTTTCTTT	CASSSDFVDRGSTEAFF
TRBV9	TRBJ2-1	TRBD2	.	TGTGCCAGCAGTCCTACTAGCGGGTATCACAATGAGCAGTTCTTC	CASSPTSGYHNEQFF
TRBV15	TRBJ2-1	TRBD2	few	TGTGCCACCAGGGCGGGAGGGTACCTCAATGAGCAGTTCTTC	CATRAGGYLNEQFF
TRBV5-1	TRBJ2-7	.	many	TGCGCCAGCAGCTTGGGACCGCCCTCCGAGCAGTACTTC	CASSLGPPSEQYF
TRBV5-4	TRBJ2-1	.	few	TGTGCCAGCAGCGGGGCCCGAGTGGAGCAGTTCTTC	CASSGARVEQFF
TRBV5-1	TRBJ1-5	.	.	TGCGCCAGCAGCTCAGGGCTGACTTTTGATCAGCCCCAGCATTTT	CASSSGLTFDQPQHF
TRBV11-2	TRBJ2-5	.	.	TGTGCCAGCAGCAAAACTAGCTGGGAGACCCAGTACTTC	CASSKTSWETQYF
TRBV7-9	TRBJ1-2	TRBD1	few	TGTGCCAGCAGACCAGGACAGGCCTATGGCTACACCTTC	CASRPGQAYGYTF
TRBV2	TRBJ2-1	TRBD2	few	TGTGCCAGCAGGAAGACTAGCGGGACGTCGGTTGAGCAGTTCTTC	CASRKTSGTSVEQFF
TRBV12-3/TRBV12-4	TRBJ1-6	.	.	TGTGCCAGCAGTTTAGAAGACGGACAGCGAAATTCACCCCTCCACTTT	CASSLEDGQRNSPLHF
TRBV20-1	TRBJ2-1	TRBD2	few	TGCAGTGCTAGAGGAATAAGGCCGGAGCGGGAAGAGCGTCAGAATGAGCAGTTCTTC	CSARGIRPEREERQNEQFF
TRBV5-1	TRBJ2-3	.	many	TGCGCCAGCAGCTTGGACTGGAAAGATACGCAGTATTTT	CASSLDWKDTQYF
TRBV11-2	TRBJ2-5	TRBD2	.	TGTGCCAGCAGCCGTTGGACTAGCGGGAGAGAGGAGTTCGGAGAGACCCAGTACTTC	CASSRWTSGREEFGETQYF
TRBV7-8	TRBJ2-3	TRBD1	many	TGTGCCAGCAGCTACCGGGACAGGGAGACAGATACGCAGTATTTT	CASSYRDRETDTQYF
TRBV4-1	TRBJ2-1	TRBD2	.	TGCGCCAGCAGCCGACGACTAGCGGGATACAATGAGCAGTTCTTC	CASSRRLAGYNEQFF
TRBV11-1	TRBJ2-7	TRBD1	few	TGTGCCAGCAGCTTAGAGTTCGGGACAGGCGGACTGACCTACGAGCAGTACTTC	CASSLEFGTGGLTYEQYF
TRBV5-4	TRBJ2-1	.	.	TGTGCCAGCAGCTCATATTCCTACAATGAGCAGTTCTTC	CASSSYSYNEQFF
TRBV23-1	TRBJ2-7	.	many	TGCGCCAGCAGTCAATCTGAGGGGCGGCCTCCACGGTACTTC	CASSQSEGRPPRYF
TRBV3-1	TRBJ2-1	.	.	TGTGCCAGCAGCCAAGTTTTGTGGGGTGGCAATGAGCAGTTCTTC	CASSQVLWGGNEQFF
TRBV28	TRBJ2-3	TRBD2	few	TGTGCCAGCAGTTTAAGCGGGGCGAGGAGCACAGATACGCAGTATTTT	CASSLSGARSTDTQYF
TRBV6-1	TRBJ2-7	TRBD1	few	TGTGCCAGCAGTGTCCCCTCCGGGACAGGATTGAAAGAGCAGTACTTC	CASSVPSGTGLKEQYF
TRBV6-5	TRBJ2-7	TRBD2	.	TGTGCCAGCAGTTGGGCTAGCGGGAACTCCTACGAGCAGTACTTC	CASSWASGNSYEQYF
TRBV5-1	TRBJ2-1	.	few	TGCGCCAGCAGCTTGGCGGGGCAGGGACTGGATGAGCAGTTCTTC	CASSLAGQGLDEQFF
TRBV7-8	TRBJ2-7	.	many	TGTGCCAGCAGCTTAGCTCTCGGGGGTCTGGCCCGGAACGAGCAGTACTTC	CASSLALGGLARNEQYF
TRBV6-1	TRBJ1-1	.	.	TGTGCCAGCAGTGTTGACCCTCTATCCACTGAAGCTTTCTTT	CASSVDPLSTEAFF
TRBV9	TRBJ1-1	.	.	TGTGCCAGCAGCGTAGATGCGGGAACTGAAGCTTTCTTT	CASSVDAGTEAFF
TRBV6-5	TRBJ2-5	.	many	TGTGCCAGCAGTTACATTAGCGGCCCTACGGGAGAGACCCAGTACTTC	CASSYISGPTGETQYF
TRBV7-9	TRBJ2-5	.	few	TGTGCCAGCAGCCCTAGACTGTACCAAGAGACCCAGTACTTC	CASSPRLYQETQYF
TRBV12-3/TRBV12-4	TRBJ2-3	TRBD2	many	TGTGCCAGCACCCCTGGCGGGGGTAGGACAGATACGCAGTATTTT	CASTPGGGRTDTQYF
TRBV7-6	TRBJ2-1	TRBD1	many	TGTGCCAGCAGCAACCGGGACAGCAGAAACGAGCAGTTCTTC	CASSNRDSRNEQFF
TRBV7-8	TRBJ1-1	.	.	TGTGCCAGCAGTTTAGGTGGGGGTGAGGGCACTGAAGCTTTCTTT	CASSLGGGEGTEAFF
TRBV20-1	TRBJ2-7	TRBD1	.	TGCAGTGCTAGACCTCCGGACAGGTGGACCTACGAGCAGTACTTC	CSARPPDRWTYEQYF
TRBV27	TRBJ1-2	.	many	TGTGCCAGCAGTTCACTCCCCCTGAACTATGGCTACACCTTC	CASSSLPLNYGYTF
TRBV20-1	TRBJ2-1	.	many	TGCAGTGCTAGCCCCCCACTTCCGCTCTCCTACAATGAGCAGTTCTTC	CSASPPLPLSYNEQFF
TRBV20-1	TRBJ2-1	TRBD2	few	TGCAGTGTTGGACTAGCCGGACCCAATGAGCAGTTCTTC	CSVGLAGPNEQFF
TRBV9	TRBJ1-5	.	few	TGTGCCAGCAGCGTAGGCAGTGATCAGCCCCAGCATTTT	CASSVGSDQPQHF
TRBV11-2	TRBJ2-5	.	few	TGTGCCAGCAGCCTCTTACGTGGTTGGGAGACCCAGTACTTC	CASSLLRGWETQYF
TRBV21-1	TRBJ2-7	.	few	TGTGCCAGCAGCCGGAGGGGCAGACCCTACGAGCAGTACTTC	CASSRRGRPYEQYF
TRBV12-5	TRBJ2-3	TRBD2	.	TGTGCTAGTGGTTTTGGGACTAGCGGGACTCTCACAGATACGCAGTATTTT	CASGFGTSGTLTDTQYF
TRBV15	TRBJ2-1	.	few	TGTGCCACCAGCGGAGATGACAATGAGCAGTTCTTC	CATSGDDNEQFF
TRBV14	TRBJ2-2	.	few	TGTGCCAGCAGCCAGTTGGCTACCGGGGAGCTGTTTTTT	CASSQLATGELFF
TRBV29-1	TRBJ2-3	TRBD2	many	TGCAGCGTTGGGACTAGTGGAACCACAGATACGCAGTATTTT	CSVGTSGTTDTQYF
TRBV6-2/TRBV6-3	TRBJ2-7	.	many	TGTGCCAGCAGCACCGGGACACCATACGAGCAGTACTTC	CASSTGTPYEQYF
TRBV7-9	TRBJ1-6	.	few	TGTGCCAGCAGCCCGCTGTGGGGTGACGGCGAGTCACCCCTCCACTTT	CASSPLWGDGESPLHF
TRBV20-1	TRBJ2-5	.	.	TGCAGTGCTAGAGATCTTAGGGGGGACTTTGAGACCCAGTACTTC	CSARDLRGDFETQYF
TRBV11-2	TRBJ2-3	.	many	TGTGCCAGCAGCCAGAGGGATGATACGCAGTATTTT	CASSQRDDTQYF
TRBV9	TRBJ2-1	TRBD2	many	TGTGCCAGCAGCGTATGGGGGAGGGGCGGTGAGCAGTTCTTC	CASSVWGRGGEQFF
TRBV13	TRBJ1-2	TRBD1	few	TGTGCCAGCGACCGACAGGGGCAAGATGGCTACACCTTC	CASDRQGQDGYTF
TRBV6-2/TRBV6-3	TRBJ1-3	.	.	TGTGCCAGCAGTTACTTCGAACAGAGCTCTGGAAACACCATATATTTT	CASSYFEQSSGNTIYF
TRBV20-1	TRBJ1-1	.	few	TGCAGGCTGCTCGCCCCTGAAGCTTTCTTT	CRLLAPEAFF
TRBV5-1	TRBJ2-5	.	few	TGCGCCAGCAGCTCCTGGATGGAGGATCAAGAGACCCAGTACTTC	CASSSWMEDQETQYF